A single sample gave rise to the 32 T cell receptor beta chains below, sequenced in a study of a mutant IDH1 vaccine in newly diagnosed glioma. Profiled with immunoSEQ multiplex PCR; TCRdb holds only in-frame clones, not every one. The table has under 65,000 clones, 65% to 85% seen once; the top ten hold approximately 19%. Time point meaning: baseline, week 1 (first vaccination visit). As to treatment: pre-vaccination baseline after standard-of-care therapy. Specimen: PBMCs, collected from a glioma patient treated with radiotherapy, temozolomide or both. Receptors originate from a man between 18 and 35 years old with glioma.

The sample holds one count of this clone. V is TRBV4-3 and J is TRBJ2-7; 14 positions match TRBD2. CDR3 length: 16 residues. Germline V gene data show CDR1 as LGHNA and CDR2 as YSLEER. The V gene end was trimmed by 0 bases and the J gene end by 4 bases; junction bases not matched to a gene: 2. CDR3: CASSQERTSGGYEQYF. The CDR3 nucleotides read TGCGCCAGCAGCCAAGAGAGGACTAGCGGGGGGTACGAGCAGTACTTC.

The chain links TRBV2 to TRBJ2-7; D may be TRBD2 (5 bases). Germline values: CDR1 SNHLY, CDR2 FYNNEI. V was shortened by 3 bases and J by 0 bases, with 12 bases between the two germline ends. The CDR3 is 15 amino acids. CDR3 nucleotide sequence: TGTGCCAGCAGTGACCAAGTGGGGAGCTCCTACGAGCAGTACTTC. Translation: CASSDQVGSSYEQYF.

CDR3 loop: CAIGDSNQPQHF. The CDR3 DNA is TGTGCCATCGGAGATAGCAATCAGCCCCAGCATTTT. The V gene is TRBV10-3, the J gene TRBJ1-5; D is uncertain. This CDR3 comprises 12 residues. Germline V gives CDR1 ENHRY, CDR2 SYGVKD. Trimming pared 8 bases from V and 0 bases from J, leaving 5 bases between.

The chain couples TRBV2 to TRBJ1-5; D might be TRBD1 (6 bases). Trimming left V 6 bases short and J 7 bases short, with 13 bases between. The CDR3 spans 13 residues. The germline V gene has CDR1 SNHLY and CDR2 FYNNEI. CDR3 nucleotides: TGTGCCAGCAGGCAGGAGGGGGTCCAGCCCCAGCATTTT. This codes for CASRQEGVQPQHF.

This clone was detected only a few times. The chain combines TRBV7-2 with TRBJ1-2, with 9 positions matching TRBD1. Germline lookup yields CDR1 SGHTA and CDR2 FQGNSA. The CDR3 loop spans 19 amino acids. Trimming cost V 4 bases and J 2 bases; bases outside gene matches: 17. CDR3 sequence: CASSSRGPGQGTRNYGYTF. The CDR3, as DNA: TGTGCCAGCAGCTCCCGAGGCCCGGGACAGGGAACAAGGAACTATGGCTACACCTTC.

V usage is TRBV6-1 and J usage is TRBJ1-1, with 7 nucleotides matching TRBD1. Germline V gene data show CDR1 as MNHNS and CDR2 as SASEGT. V lost 10 bases to trimming and J lost 10 bases; unmatched junction nucleotides: 9. The CDR3 loop spans 11 amino acids. The CDR3 protein is CATRQGYGAFF. In DNA form, the CDR3 reads TGTGCCACTCGACAGGGTTACGGAGCTTTCTTT.

This clone has a handful of counts. This chain uses TRBV5-6 with TRBJ1-5, with D hard to call. V shed 4 bases and J shed 4 bases, with 12 bases lying between them. Germline CDR1 is SGHDT and CDR2 is YYEEEE. This CDR3 comprises 14 residues. CDR3 bases: TGTGCCAGCAGCCACACGGGAGGAAATCAGCCCCAGCATTTT. This sequence encodes CASSHTGGNQPQHF.

The rearrangement uses TRBV7-2 and TRBJ2-1, with a possible D match to TRBD2 (6 bases). Deletions cut 2 bases from V and 8 bases from J, with 10 bases between. The germline V gene encodes CDR1 SGHTA and CDR2 FQGNSA. The CDR3 consists of 13 residues. CDR3 residues: CASSLPGDYEQFF. CDR3 in DNA: TGTGCCAGCAGCTTACCGGGAGACTATGAGCAGTTCTTC.

The gene calls are TRBV29-1 and TRBJ1-2; 7 nucleotides line up with TRBD1. The junction had 5 bases not matched to a gene; V was cut back by 4 bases and J by 6 bases. Germline V gene sequence: CDR1 SQVTM, CDR2 ANQGSEA. The CDR3 consists of 12 residues. CDR3 amino acids: CSVGVTGHGYTF. CDR3 coding DNA: TGCAGCGTTGGGGTGACAGGGCATGGCTACACCTTC. Full variable domain (remainder filled in from reference TRBV29-1 and TRBJ1-2): SAVISQKPSRDICQRGTSLTIQCQVDSQVTMMFWYRQQPGQSLTLIATANQGSEATYESGFVIDKFPISRPNLTFSTLTVSNMSPEDSSIYLCSVGVTGHGYTFGSGTRLTVV.

The rearrangement uses TRBV4-1 and TRBJ2-7, with D maybe TRBD2 (5 bases). V was trimmed by 0 bases and J by 2 bases, leaving 11 bases between them. CDR3 size: 15 residues. Germline V lookup: CDR1 MGHRA, CDR2 YSYEKL. This CDR3 reads CASSQDRLLAYEQYF. The CDR3 region has the DNA TGCGCCAGCAGCCAAGACAGACTATTAGCCTACGAGCAGTACTTC.

CDR3 amino acids: CSARRDTEAFF. In DNA, the CDR3 is TGCAGTGCTAGGCGGGACACTGAAGCTTTCTTT. The chain is built from TRBV20-1 and TRBJ1-1; D is ambiguous. This CDR3 comprises 11 residues. V lost 3 bases to trimming and J lost 3 bases, with 5 bases between them. The germline V gene encodes CDR1 DFQATT and CDR2 SNEGSKA (reference sequence).

V gene TRBV5-1 combines with J gene TRBJ1-4; D call uncertain. Trimming shortened V by 5 bases and J by 0 bases, and 11 bases separated the two germline ends. This CDR3 region has 15 residues. Germline CDR1 is SGHRS and CDR2 is YFSETQ. The CDR3 DNA follows: TGCGCCAGCAGAAGAGGGATTACAACTAATGAAAAACTGTTTTTT. Translated, it gives CASRRGITTNEKLFF.

The DNA of the CDR3 is TGTGCCAGCAGCTTAGTACCGCCAGGGAGCGGGAGGAGCACAGATACGCAGTATTTT. Its translation: CASSLVPPGSGRSTDTQYF. This chain links TRBV7-6 with TRBJ2-3; 9 nucleotides align to TRBD2. CDR3 length: 19 residues. With V trimmed by 1 base and J by 0 bases, 11 bases remained unmatched. The germline CDR1 and CDR2 sequences are SGHVS and FNYEAQ.

This chain joins TRBV11-2 and TRBJ2-7, with D hard to call. V was pared by 0 bases and J by 0 bases, with 6 bases between. The length of the CDR3 is 14 residues. Germline loops: CDR1 SGHAT, CDR2 FQNNGV. CDR3 nucleotide sequence: TGTGCCAGCAGCTTAGAGGTGAGCTCCTACGAGCAGTACTTC. It specifies CASSLEVSSYEQYF.

The V and J genes are TRBV7-8 and TRBJ1-2; 7 positions agree with TRBD1. Germline CDR1 is SGHVS and CDR2 is FQNEAQ. V lost 1 base to trimming and J lost 3 bases; unmatched junction nucleotides: 5. This CDR3 has 15 residues. CDR3 region: CASSLGGRGDYGYTF. CDR3 DNA sequence: TGTGCCAGCAGCTTAGGGGGCAGGGGGGACTATGGCTACACCTTC.

J is TRBJ2-3 and V is TRBV29-1; D not resolved. This CDR3 is 13 amino acids long. V shed 4 bases and J shed 2 bases, with 10 bases lying between them. CDR1 is SQVTM and CDR2 is ANQGSEA in the germline V gene. DNA of the CDR3: TGCAGCGTTGCCGGATTTTACACAGATACGCAGTATTTT. The encoded protein is CSVAGFYTDTQYF.

V usage is TRBV9 and J usage is TRBJ2-3; 7 positions match TRBD1. CDR3 length: 16 residues. After removal of 4 bases from V and 4 bases from J, the junction contained 12 bases not matched to a gene. Germline CDR1 SGDLS, CDR2 YYNGEE. CDR3 sequence reads: CASSPDLTGLADTQYF. The CDR3, as DNA: TGTGCCAGCAGCCCTGATCTGACAGGGCTGGCAGATACGCAGTATTTT.

This chain links TRBV9 with TRBJ1-2; possible D gene TRBD1, 5 bases. The CDR3 length is 13 residues. V was pared by 0 bases and J by 7 bases, with 10 bases between. Germline CDR1 and CDR2: SGDLS and YYNGEE. The CDR3 DNA follows: TGTGCCAGCAGCGTAGATCAGGGCCGTGGCTACACCTTC. Translation: CASSVDQGRGYTF.

The chain carries TRBV4-2 and TRBJ2-3, with D perhaps matching TRBD2 (5 bases). The V gene lost 1 base and the J gene lost 6 bases, with 8 bases spanning the gap. The CDR3 runs to 13 residues. The V gene's germline CDR1 is LGHNA and CDR2 YNFKEQ. The CDR3 reads CASSQGRQDTQYF. As DNA, the CDR3 is TGTGCCAGCAGCCAAGGGAGGCAGGATACGCAGTATTTT.

This chain joins TRBV7-9 and TRBJ1-2; weak D call: TRBD1 (6 bases). The CDR3 runs 12 residues. The V gene's germline CDR1 is SEHNR and CDR2 FQNEAQ (reference sequence). V lost 3 bases, J lost 5 bases, and 7 bases lay in between. The CDR3 nucleotides are TGTGCCAGCAGCTTGGGGGCATATGGCTACACCTTC. This sequence encodes CASSLGAYGYTF.

V and J are TRBV10-2 and TRBJ1-1; 8 bases line up with TRBD1. The germline V gene has CDR1 WSHSY and CDR2 SAAADI. V lost 8 bases, J lost 13 bases, and 15 bases stayed unmatched. The CDR3 consists of 13 residues. CDR3 nucleotide sequence: TGCGCCAGCTACGGGACAGGCCCTTTGGTAGGTTTCTTT. It translates to CASYGTGPLVGFF.

The V call is TRBV29-1, the J call TRBJ2-7, with D perhaps given as TRBD1 or TRBD2 (5 bases each). Between the trimmed V and J ends, which lost 6 bases and 3 bases, there was a span of 15 bases. The germline V gene encodes CDR1 SQVTM and CDR2 ANQGSEA. This CDR3 is built from 13 residues. The CDR3 DNA reads TGCAGCGTAGCCGGTGGGACGGACTACGAGCAGTACTTC. Its translation is CSVAGGTDYEQYF.

The rearrangement links TRBV10-3 to TRBJ1-2; D is unclear. CDR1 is ENHRY and CDR2 is SYGVKD in the germline V gene. CDR3 length equals 12 residues. V shed 3 bases and J shed 2 bases, with 4 bases lying between them. The CDR3 protein is CAISELNYGYTF. DNA for the CDR3: TGTGCCATCAGTGAATTGAACTATGGCTACACCTTC.

The chain has TRBV6-6 and TRBJ1-5; D gene ambiguous. Looked up from germline, CDR1 is MNHNY and CDR2 is SVGAGI (reference sequence). There are 15 residues in the CDR3. Between the trimmed V and J ends, which lost 2 bases and 2 bases, there was a span of 10 bases. The CDR3 is CASSYRVAGNQPQHF. As DNA, the CDR3 is TGTGCCAGCAGTTACCGTGTTGCGGGCAATCAGCCCCAGCATTTT.

CDR3 in DNA: TGTGCCAGTAGTACGTCCGGGACAGGGGGAGCTTTCTTT. Protein sequence: CASSTSGTGGAFF. The chain combines TRBV19 with TRBJ1-1, with 11 bases identical to TRBD1. V dropped 4 bases and J dropped 10; count of bases not matched to a gene: 5. This CDR3 has 13 residues. Germline CDR1 reads LNHDA; CDR2 reads SQIVND (reference sequence).

The chain recombines TRBV30 with TRBJ1-1; D uncertain. CDR1 GTSNPN and CDR2 SVGIG come from the germline V gene (reference sequence). Trimming left V 2 bases short and J 2 bases short, with 21 bases between. The CDR3 spans 17 residues. The CDR3 here is CAWSLAGLIRGNTEAFF. CDR3 nucleotides: TGTGCCTGGAGTTTAGCGGGCCTCATCCGGGGAAACACTGAAGCTTTCTTT.

The rearrangement joins TRBV9 to TRBJ1-2; TRBD1 agrees at 11 bases. The CDR3 is 13 residues long. Germline trimming cut 3 bases from V and 8 bases from J; bases unmatched to any gene: 3. Germline V gene sequence: CDR1 SGDLS, CDR2 YYNGEE. As DNA, the CDR3 is TGTGCCAGCAGCGCGGACAGGGGGCCGGGCTACACCTTC. It specifies CASSADRGPGYTF.

This rearrangement joins TRBV7-2 to TRBJ1-5; TRBD1 might be the D (5 bases). V lost 5 bases and J 10 bases, leaving 21 bases between the germline ends. Germline V gives CDR1 SGHTA, CDR2 FQGNSA. CDR3 length: 15 amino acids. CDR3 amino acids: CASSTPQSGGRPQHF. The CDR3 DNA is TGTGCCAGCAGCACCCCACAAAGTGGGGGTAGACCCCAGCATTTT. The full variable domain, its missing parts supplied by reference TRBV7-2 and TRBJ1-5, is GAGVSQSPSNKVTEKGKDVELRCDPISGHTALYWYRQSLGQGLEFLIYFQGNSAPDKSGLPSDRFSAERTGGSVSTLTIQRTQQEDSAVYLCASSTPQSGGRPQHFGDGTRLSIL.

This clone was seen just once. The chain employs TRBV29-1 and TRBJ1-4, with D hard to call. The ends were cut back, 4 bases at V and 3 bases at J, with 9 bases in the middle. Germline V lookup: CDR1 SQVTM, CDR2 ANQGSEA. CDR3 length: 13 amino acids. The CDR3 sequence: CSVGGRANEKLFF. CDR3 bases: TGCAGCGTTGGTGGTAGGGCTAATGAAAAACTGTTTTTT.

Only one count was recorded for this clone. The genes are TRBV5-6 and TRBJ2-3, with 8 bases identical to TRBD2. CDR3 length equals 16 residues. V was clipped by 1 base and J by 2 bases; unmatched bases: 6. CDR1 is SGHDT, CDR2 YYEEEE, per germline. The CDR3 is CASSLIPSGSTDTQYF. The CDR3 DNA is TGTGCCAGCAGCTTGATCCCTAGCGGGTCCACAGATACGCAGTATTTT. Together with reference TRBV5-6 and TRBJ2-3, the CDR3 gives the full variable domain: DAGVTQSPTHLIKTRGQQVTLRCSPKSGHDTVSWYQQALGQGPQFIFQYYEEEERQRGNFPDRFSGHQFPNYSSELNVNALLLGDSALYLCASSLIPSGSTDTQYFGPGTRLTVL.

V and J are TRBV7-6 and TRBJ2-2, with TRBD2 matching over 8 bases. CDR3 size: 16 residues. Per the germline V gene, CDR1 is SGHVS and CDR2 is FNYEAQ. The V gene end was trimmed by 1 base and the J gene end by 6 bases; junction bases not matched to a gene: 7. This CDR3 reads CASSLGSSGSAGELFF. DNA for the CDR3: TGTGCCAGCAGCTTAGGGTCCAGCGGGAGTGCCGGGGAGCTGTTTTTT.

This clone has only a few counts. V gene TRBV6-5 combines with J gene TRBJ2-7; 8 nucleotides agree with TRBD1. V dropped 5 bases and J dropped 9; count of bases not matched to a gene: 6. Germline V CDR1 and CDR2: MNHEY, SVGAGI. The CDR3 spans 12 residues. The CDR3 sequence: CASSTTGVGQYF. CDR3 sequence (DNA): TGTGCCAGCAGTACGACAGGGGTGGGGCAGTACTTC.